The following is a TCR beta chain sequence with its context. Its specificity is unknown. V lost 2 bases and J lost 0, with 18 bases in between. This CDR3 spans 18 amino acids. Germline CDR1 LNHDA, CDR2 SQIVND (reference sequence). A second PCR of roughly 7 to 11 cycles used a sample-barcoded 5' primer and a J-beta primer mix. TCRdb independently ran MiXCR on the 5' RACE reads; one entry per CDR3 protein. Of some 1.6 million distinct CDR3 sequences listed, roughly 32% were seen once; the top ten hold about 11%. The data derive from a study of blood T cells in healthy people across ages. General study findings and limits: Diversity estimates from one million T cells were considered underestimates.

This sequence was found in a woman in her 30s in good health. Sequencing was done on a sample of blood. V is TRBV19 and J is TRBJ2-3, with TRBD2 as a possible D gene (5 bases). CDR3 protein: CASSITFSLRGSTDTQYF. The CDR3 nucleotides are TGTGCCAGTAGTATAACTTTTTCCTTGCGAGGGAGCACAGATACGCAGTATTTT.